Here is one T cell receptor (beta chain) with its context. The data were obtained in a study of CD8 T cells in Susac syndrome. Negative isolation was used for CD8+ and CD4+ T cells, and FACS enrichment was applied to TEMRA cells. The CDR3 covers 15 residues. The V and J ends lost 5 bases and 0 bases respectively, with 11 bases between them. Germline CDR1 is LGHDT and CDR2 is YNNKEL (reference sequence). It was with random hexamers that 0.5 to 1 ug RNA was reverse transcribed. Multiplex immunoSEQ PCR targeted 54 Vbeta and 13 Jbeta TCR beta segments. TCRdb fed the immunoSEQ multiplex PCR reads into MiXCR, producing one record per CDR3 protein. This sample carries around 180,000 distinct CDR3 sequences, 90% to 95% of them seen once, and the ten largest clones take roughly 0.11%.

Material for sequencing was CD4+ T cells from PBMCs. The rearrangement uses TRBV3-1 and TRBJ2-1; D is perhaps TRBD1 (6 bases). The sequence was obtained from a human donor with Susac syndrome. The CDR3 sequence: CASSGGQSSYNEQFF. The CDR3 DNA is TGTGCCAGCAGCGGGGGCCAGAGCTCCTACAATGAGCAGTTCTTC.